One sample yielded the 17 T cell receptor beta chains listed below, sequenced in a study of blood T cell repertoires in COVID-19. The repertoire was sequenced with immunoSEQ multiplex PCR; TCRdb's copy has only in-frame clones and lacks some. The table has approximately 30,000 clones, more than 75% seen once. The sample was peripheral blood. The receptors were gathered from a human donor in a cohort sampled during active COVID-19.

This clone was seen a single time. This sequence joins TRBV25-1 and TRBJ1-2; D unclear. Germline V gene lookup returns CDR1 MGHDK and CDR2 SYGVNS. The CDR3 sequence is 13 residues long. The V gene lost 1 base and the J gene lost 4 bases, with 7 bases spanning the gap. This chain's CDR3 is CASSEWPSYGYTF. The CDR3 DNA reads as TGTGCCAGCAGTGAATGGCCCAGCTATGGCTACACCTTC.

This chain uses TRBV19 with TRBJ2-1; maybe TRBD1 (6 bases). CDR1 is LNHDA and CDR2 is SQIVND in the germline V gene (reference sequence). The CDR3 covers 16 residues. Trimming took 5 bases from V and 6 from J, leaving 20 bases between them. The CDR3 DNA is TGTGCCAGTAGTCCCTTACCGCGGACAGCCTTCAATGAGCAGTTCTTC. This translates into CASSPLPRTAFNEQFF. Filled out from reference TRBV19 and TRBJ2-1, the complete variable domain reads DGGITQSPKYLFRKEGQNVTLSCEQNLNHDAMYWYRQDPGQGLRLIYYSQIVNDFQKGDIAEGYSVSREKKESFPLTVTSAQKNPTAFYLCASSPLPRTAFNEQFFGPGTRLTVL.

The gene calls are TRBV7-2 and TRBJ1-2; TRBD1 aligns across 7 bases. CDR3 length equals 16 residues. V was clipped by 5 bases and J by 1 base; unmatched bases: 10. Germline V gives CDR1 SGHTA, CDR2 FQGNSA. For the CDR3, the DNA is TGTGCCAGCAGCCTGGATCCGGGACAGCTTAACTATGGCTACACCTTC. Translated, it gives CASSLDPGQLNYGYTF.

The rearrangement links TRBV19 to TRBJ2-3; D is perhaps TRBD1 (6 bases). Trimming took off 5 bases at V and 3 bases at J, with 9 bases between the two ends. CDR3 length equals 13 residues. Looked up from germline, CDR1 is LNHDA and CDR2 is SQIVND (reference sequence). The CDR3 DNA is TGTGCCAGTAGTCCACAGGGAACAGATACGCAGTATTTT. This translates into CASSPQGTDTQYF.

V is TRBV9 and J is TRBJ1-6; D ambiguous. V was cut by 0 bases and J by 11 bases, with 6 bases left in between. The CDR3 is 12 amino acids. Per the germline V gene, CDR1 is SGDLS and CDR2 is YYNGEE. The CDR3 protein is CASSVGTPPLHF. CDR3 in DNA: TGTGCCAGCAGCGTAGGTACACCACCCCTCCACTTT.

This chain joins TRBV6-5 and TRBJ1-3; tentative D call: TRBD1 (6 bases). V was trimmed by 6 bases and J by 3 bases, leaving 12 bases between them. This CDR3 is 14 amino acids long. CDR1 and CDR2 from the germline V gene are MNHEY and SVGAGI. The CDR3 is CASSSSGVGNTIYF. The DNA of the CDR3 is TGTGCCAGCAGCTCATCAGGGGTTGGAAACACCATATATTTT.

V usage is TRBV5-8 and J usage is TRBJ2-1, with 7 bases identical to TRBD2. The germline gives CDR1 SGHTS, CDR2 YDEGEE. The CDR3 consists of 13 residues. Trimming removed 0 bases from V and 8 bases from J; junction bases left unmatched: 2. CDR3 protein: CASSLARGDEQFF. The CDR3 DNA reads TGTGCCAGCAGCTTGGCCCGGGGGGATGAGCAGTTCTTC.

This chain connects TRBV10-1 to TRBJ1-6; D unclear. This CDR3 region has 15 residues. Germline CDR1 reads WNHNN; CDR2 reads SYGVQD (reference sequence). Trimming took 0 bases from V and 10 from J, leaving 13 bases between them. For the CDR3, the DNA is TGCGCCAGCAGTGAGTCGAGGGCCGGTGGCTCACCCCTCCACTTT. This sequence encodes CASSESRAGGSPLHF.

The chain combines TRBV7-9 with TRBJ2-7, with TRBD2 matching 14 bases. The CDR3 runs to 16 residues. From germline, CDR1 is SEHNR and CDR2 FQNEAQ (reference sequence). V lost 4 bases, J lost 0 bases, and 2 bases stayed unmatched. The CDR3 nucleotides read TGTGCCAGCAGCTCTGGGACTAGCGGGGGCTCCTACGAGCAGTACTTC. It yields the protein CASSSGTSGGSYEQYF.

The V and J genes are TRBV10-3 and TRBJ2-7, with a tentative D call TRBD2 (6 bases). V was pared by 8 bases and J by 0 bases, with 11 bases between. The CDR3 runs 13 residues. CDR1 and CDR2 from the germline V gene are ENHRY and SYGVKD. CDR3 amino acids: CAIGGFRSYEQYF. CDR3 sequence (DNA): TGTGCCATCGGGGGGTTCCGCTCCTACGAGCAGTACTTC.

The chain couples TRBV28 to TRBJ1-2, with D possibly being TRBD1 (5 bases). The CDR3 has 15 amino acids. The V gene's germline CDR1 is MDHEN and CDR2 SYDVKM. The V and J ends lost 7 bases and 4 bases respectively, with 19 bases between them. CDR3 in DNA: TGTGCCAGCATCCGCGGGGGGGTAGTCACCTATGGCTACACCTTC. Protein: CASIRGGVVTYGYTF.

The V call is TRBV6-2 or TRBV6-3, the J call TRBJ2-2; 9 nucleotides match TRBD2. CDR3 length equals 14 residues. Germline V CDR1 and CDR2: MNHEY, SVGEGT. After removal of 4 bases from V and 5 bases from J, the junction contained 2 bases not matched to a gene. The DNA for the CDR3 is TGTGCCAGCAGTTTTGCGGGGGGGACCGGGGAGCTGTTTTTT. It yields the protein CASSFAGGTGELFF.

CDR3 sequence reads: CASSLDIYGYTF. The CDR3 nucleotides are TGCGCCAGCAGCTTGGATATCTATGGCTACACCTTC. This chain connects TRBV5-1 to TRBJ1-2; no clear D. CDR3 length: 12 residues. The V and J ends lost 0 bases and 4 bases respectively, with 4 bases between them. Looked up from germline, CDR1 is SGHRS and CDR2 is YFSETQ.

The CDR3 DNA sequence: TGTGCCAGTAGTGCCGGGACTAGCGGGGGGAGAATGGGTACGCAGTATTTT. This gives the protein CASSAGTSGGRMGTQYF. This chain links TRBV19 with TRBJ2-3; the match to TRBD2 covers 15 bases. V lost 5 bases to trimming and J lost 8 bases; unmatched junction nucleotides: 11. This CDR3 is built from 17 residues. Germline loops: CDR1 LNHDA, CDR2 SQIVND (reference sequence).

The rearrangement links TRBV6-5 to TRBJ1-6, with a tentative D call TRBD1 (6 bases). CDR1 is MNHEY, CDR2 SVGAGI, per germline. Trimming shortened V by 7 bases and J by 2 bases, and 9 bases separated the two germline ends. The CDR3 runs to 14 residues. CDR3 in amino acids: CASTRTAYNSPLHF. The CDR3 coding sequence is TGTGCCAGCACCAGGACAGCCTATAATTCACCCCTCCACTTT.

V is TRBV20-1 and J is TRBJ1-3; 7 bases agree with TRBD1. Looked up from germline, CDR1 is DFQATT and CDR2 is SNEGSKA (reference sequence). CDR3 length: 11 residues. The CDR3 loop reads CTGQSGNTIYF. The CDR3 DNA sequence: TGCACGGGACAGTCTGGAAACACCATATATTTT.

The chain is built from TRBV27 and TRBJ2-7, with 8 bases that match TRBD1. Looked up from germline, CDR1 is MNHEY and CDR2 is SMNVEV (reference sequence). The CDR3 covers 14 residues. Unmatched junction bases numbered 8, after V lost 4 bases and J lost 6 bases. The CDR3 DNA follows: TGTGCCAGCAGTTGGTCAGGGGGGACAGGCGAGCAGTACTTC. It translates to CASSWSGGTGEQYF.